This T cell receptor beta chain was profiled in a study of blood T cells in healthy people across ages. Whole-study results and caveats: Using unsorted PBMCs precluded a conclusive naive versus antigen-experienced comparison.

As to this clonotype: The antigen is undetermined.

Combining a sample-barcoded 5' primer with a J-beta primer mix, a second PCR ran for about 7 to 12 cycles. TCRdb reprocessed the 5' RACE reads via MiXCR and lists one record per CDR3 protein. The sample carries some 730,000 distinct CDR3 sequences, about a fifth recorded once. Isolation of PBMCs gave at least 7 million cells per sample. Trimming pared 8 bases from V and 3 bases from J, leaving 11 bases between. The CDR3 has 13 amino acids. CDR1 and CDR2 from the germline V gene are SEHNR and FQNEAQ (reference sequence). This chain joins TRBV7-9 and TRBJ2-1; D may be TRBD1 or TRBD2 (5 bases each). Source material: blood. The TCR originated in a man in his sixties or seventies in good health. The CDR3 here is CASVGALYNEQFF. Here the CDR3 DNA reads TGTGCCAGCGTCGGGGCCCTCTACAATGAGCAGTTCTTC.